This TCR beta chain was identified in a study of OX40 agonist ivuxolimab in advanced cancers. For the study at large: Age averaged about 62 years (range about 23 to 85), and around 78% were male. Partial responses were achieved by three patients, one with hepatocellular carcinoma and two with cutaneous melanoma.

Assay: immunoSEQ multiplex PCR; the TCRdb copy retains only in-frame clones and omits some. The sample carries 60,000 to 75,000 clones, 80% to 90% recorded once. Researchers took blood at baseline, on cycle 4 day 1, and on cycle 7 day 1. A word on this clone: Antigen unknown.

The study, taken as a whole, reports: What antigens the expanded peripheral T cells recognized was never established.

CDR3 length equals 15 residues. V lost 7 bases, J lost 9 bases, and 11 bases stayed unmatched. CDR1 and CDR2 from the germline V gene are MNHEY and SVGAGI. The V and J genes are TRBV6-5 and TRBJ1-6; 8 bases map to TRBD1. The sequencing here drew on CD4+ or CD8+ T cells sorted from blood, taken in a trial of the OX40 agonist ivuxolimab. This receptor was obtained from an adult with an advanced solid tumor such as melanoma, head and neck, liver or kidney cancer. For the CDR3, the DNA is TGTGCCAGCACCAAAGGGGCAGGGGGCGCTTCACCCCTCCACTTT. Encoded protein: CASTKGAGGASPLHF.